Below are 25 T cell receptor beta chains sequenced from a single sample in a study of regulatory T cells in long-lasting Graves disease. Time point described: persistent/refractory GD, antithyroid drugs over 5 years with positive TRAb. RNA isolated from PBMCs was used to make the TCR library. Both iRepertoire HTBI primers and Arm-PCR of CDR3 regions were used to build the TCR beta libraries. In TCRdb, the multiplex PCR reads were re-called with MiXCR into one record per CDR3 protein. The repertoire holds around 400,000 distinct CDR3 sequences, with around 23% as singletons. Sequences were derived from peripheral blood mononuclear cells (PBMCs), sampled when the disease was refractory, from a patient treated with antithyroid drugs. The receptors come from a female donor with Graves disease.

The sample holds one count of this clonotype. The chain employs TRBV5-4 and TRBJ2-7, with D tentatively TRBD1 (5 bases). CDR1 and CDR2 (germline): SGHNT, YYREEE (reference sequence). V dropped 0 bases and J dropped 6 bases, with 13 bases sitting between them. This CDR3 has 14 amino acids. The chain's CDR3 is CASSLDRTYFEQYF. The CDR3 nucleotides read TGTGCCAGCAGCTTGGACCGGACATATTTCGAGCAGTACTTC.

The chain links TRBV7-2 to TRBJ2-7; TRBD2 agrees at 10 bases. The germline V gene encodes CDR1 SGHTA and CDR2 FQGNSA. The CDR3 is 19 amino acids. The ends lost 1 base at V and 4 bases at J; junction bases unmatched: 16. DNA for the CDR3: TGTGCCAGCAGCTTAGGGGTTATGGCTAGCGGGAGTTCGGGGTACGAGCAGTACTTC. Translating it yields CASSLGVMASGSSGYEQYF. Variable domain in full (rest from reference TRBV7-2 and TRBJ2-7): GAGVSQSPSNKVTEKGKDVELRCDPISGHTALYWYRQSLGQGLEFLIYFQGNSAPDKSGLPSDRFSAERTGGSVSTLTIQRTQQEDSAVYLCASSLGVMASGSSGYEQYFGPGTRLTVT.

The genes are TRBV6-2 or TRBV6-3 and TRBJ2-7; perhaps D is TRBD1 or TRBD2 (7 bases each). The V end lost 6 bases, the J end lost 5 bases, and 29 bases lay between the germline ends. This CDR3 comprises 18 residues. The germline CDR1 and CDR2 sequences are MNHEY and SVGEGT. The CDR3, as DNA: TGTGCCAGCAGCTTAACAGGGAGGGAGGGGGCCGGCAACCACGAGCAGTACTTC. Translated, it gives CASSLTGREGAGNHEQYF.

Notes on this clonotype: Being one base from a much bigger clone, this may be a read error. This chain joins TRBV7-3 and TRBJ2-5; D possibly corresponds to TRBD1 (6 bases). The CDR3 loop spans 15 amino acids. The V gene's germline CDR1 is SGHTA and CDR2 FQGTGA. The CDR3 sequence: CASSLTGTPTETQHF. CDR3 sequence (DNA): TGTGCCAGCAGCTTAACAGGGACACCGACGGAGACCCAGCACTTC.

This clonotype was seen ten or more times. The chain couples TRBV30 to TRBJ1-2; weak D call: TRBD1 (5 bases). CDR1 and CDR2 (germline): GTSNPN, SVGIG (reference sequence). The CDR3 loop spans 12 amino acids. With 3 bases removed from V and 4 bases from J, the gap between germline ends came to 9 bases. The CDR3 sequence is CAWRRGAYGYTF. In nucleotides, the CDR3 is TGTGCCTGGAGAAGGGGAGCCTATGGCTACACCTTC.

This clonotype was detected many times. The chain carries TRBV14 and TRBJ2-5; 8 positions match TRBD2. Unmatched junction bases numbered 5, after V lost 8 bases and J lost 6 bases. Germline CDR1 SGHDN, CDR2 FVKESK. This CDR3 has 12 amino acids. The CDR3 sequence is CASGSGSKTQYF. CDR3 bases: TGTGCCAGCGGCAGCGGGAGTAAGACCCAGTACTTC.

The sample holds a few counts of this clonotype. The V gene is TRBV12-3 or TRBV12-4, the J gene TRBJ2-1, with D perhaps TRBD1 (5 bases). Trimming removed 2 bases at V and 2 bases at J, with 10 bases between. The CDR3 is 15 amino acids. The CDR3 is CASSLQGTTYNEQFF. CDR3 coding DNA: TGTGCCAGCAGTTTACAGGGAACGACCTACAATGAGCAGTTCTTC.

The chain employs TRBV20-1 and TRBJ2-1, with 9 bases that match TRBD2. The CDR3 has 16 amino acids. V shed 0 bases and J 5 bases; nucleotides not matched to a gene: 8. In germline, CDR1 is DFQATT, CDR2 SNEGSKA (reference sequence). CDR3 DNA: TGCAGTGCTAGAGATCTTCGGCTAGCGGGAAACAATGAGCAGTTCTTC. It translates to CSARDLRLAGNNEQFF.

This clonotype was observed a few times. This rearrangement joins TRBV7-2 to TRBJ1-4; no clear D gene. V was trimmed by 3 bases and J by 0 bases, leaving 14 bases between them. This CDR3 has 17 residues. Germline V lookup: CDR1 SGHTA, CDR2 FQGNSA. The CDR3 sequence is CASSFGGVITTNEKLFF. The CDR3 DNA reads as TGTGCCAGCAGCTTTGGCGGGGTTATCACAACTAATGAAAAACTGTTTTTT.

This clonotype was counted only a few times. The CDR3 DNA reads TGTGCCAGCAGTTACCAGGCTAGCGGATTGTACAATGAGCAGTTCTTC. The encoded protein is CASSYQASGLYNEQFF. The chain employs TRBV6-9 and TRBJ2-1; TRBD2 aligns across 7 bases. V lost 3 bases and J lost 4; bases outside the gene matches: 9. The CDR3 runs 16 residues. Germline assignment: CDR1 MNHGY and CDR2 SVAAGI.

A remark on this clonotype: A much larger clonotype is one base distant, so this may be a read error. CDR3 sequence (DNA): TGTGCCAGCAGTTCTAGCCACCGCGGGAGCTCTCTCCTCGAGCAGTACTTC. It codes for CASSSSHRGSSLLEQYF. The chain joins TRBV6-9 to TRBJ2-7; TRBD2 matches at 7 bases. V dropped 4 bases and J dropped 6; count of bases not matched to a gene: 18. This CDR3 has 17 residues. Per germline, CDR1 MNHGY and CDR2 SVAAGI.

This clonotype was seen more than once but under ten times. The J gene is TRBJ2-7, the V gene TRBV24-1, with D possibly matching TRBD2 (5 bases). CDR3 size: 13 residues. V lost 3 bases, J lost 3 bases, and 8 bases lay in between. Germline CDR1 is KGHDR and CDR2 is SFDVKD. CDR3 DNA sequence: TGTGCCACCAGTGATGGAGGATACTACGAGCAGTACTTC. It translates to CATSDGGYYEQYF.

V gene TRBV6-5 combines with J gene TRBJ2-2; 9 bases line up with TRBD2. The V and J ends lost 1 base and 5 bases, in that order; junction bases with no gene match: 5. Germline V gene sequence: CDR1 MNHEY, CDR2 SVGAGI. This CDR3 region has 16 residues. The CDR3 region has the DNA TGTGCCAGCAGTTACTTTGGCGGGAGGGGTACCGGGGAGCTGTTTTTT. Encoded protein: CASSYFGGRGTGELFF.

There are many counts of this clonotype. The rearrangement uses TRBV15 and TRBJ2-4, with D perhaps TRBD2 (6 bases). The CDR3 contains 13 residues. With 4 bases removed from V and 4 bases from J, the gap between germline ends came to 8 bases. Per germline, CDR1 LNHNV and CDR2 YYDKDF (reference sequence). CDR3 nucleotides: TGTGCCACCAGCAACGGACTAAAAAACATTCAGTACTTC. Residues: CATSNGLKNIQYF.

The sample holds a few counts of this clonotype. Here the CDR3 reads CASNHPEPGETQYF. The CDR3 coding sequence is TGTGCCAGCAACCACCCGGAGCCAGGGGAGACCCAGTACTTC. The V and J genes are TRBV3-1 and TRBJ2-5; a weak D match, TRBD1 (5 bases). Germline assignment: CDR1 LGHDT and CDR2 YNNKEL (reference sequence). Trimming took off 7 bases at V and 5 bases at J, with 17 bases between the two ends. This CDR3 region has 14 residues.

This clonotype was recorded many times. The gene calls are TRBV12-3 or TRBV12-4 and TRBJ2-6, with D unclear. CDR3 size: 17 residues. V lost 4 bases and J lost 0, with 13 bases in between. DNA for the CDR3: TGTGCCAGCAGTTGGAGTAATTTCTTCTCTGGGGCCAACGTCCTGACTTTC. Translating it yields CASSWSNFFSGANVLTF.

This clonotype was counted a single time. This chain connects TRBV5-1 to TRBJ1-1; the D is unclear. The CDR3 has 15 amino acids. The V gene's germline CDR1 is SGHRS and CDR2 YFSETQ. V was clipped by 2 bases and J by 0 bases, with 11 bases between them. Here the CDR3 DNA reads TGCGCCAGCAGCTTCCGGGGAAACTTGAACACTGAAGCTTTCTTT. As protein: CASSFRGNLNTEAFF.

This clonotype was seen once. The V and J genes are TRBV30 and TRBJ2-2; D is undetermined. V dropped 2 bases and J dropped 4 bases, with 8 bases sitting between them. The CDR3 length is 13 residues. Germline CDR1 reads GTSNPN; CDR2 reads SVGIG (reference sequence). The CDR3 DNA reads as TGTGCCTGGAGTCGGGTTTCCACCGGGGAGCTGTTTTTT. Its translation is CAWSRVSTGELFF.

About this clonotype itself: This sequence may be a read error, since a much larger clone differs from it by one base. The chain links TRBV20-1 to TRBJ2-7; a possible D gene is TRBD1 (6 bases). This CDR3 is built from 14 residues. From germline, CDR1 is DFQATT and CDR2 SNEGSKA (reference sequence). The V and J ends lost 6 bases and 1 base respectively, with 16 bases between them. DNA of the CDR3: TGCAGTGCGACCGGGGACACCTATTCCTACGAGCAGTACTTC. This translates into CSATGDTYSYEQYF.

This clonotype was seen repeatedly, ten times or more. V is TRBV11-2 and J is TRBJ2-7; TRBD2 matches 15 bases. Unmatched junction bases numbered 1, after V lost 6 bases and J lost 4 bases. Germline assignment: CDR1 SGHAT and CDR2 FQNNGV. This CDR3 is 14 amino acids long. CDR3 amino acids: CASRGLAGGYEQYF. In nucleotides, the CDR3 is TGTGCCAGCAGGGGACTAGCGGGAGGATACGAGCAGTACTTC. Variable domain in full (rest from reference TRBV11-2 and TRBJ2-7): EAGVAQSPRYKIIEKRQSVAFWCNPISGHATLYWYQQILGQGPKLLIQFQNNGVVDDSQLPKDRFSAERLKGVDSTLKIQPAKLEDSAVYLCASRGLAGGYEQYFGPGTRLTVT.

This clonotype was found a few times. The rearrangement uses TRBV4-1 and TRBJ1-2; D is unresolved. This CDR3 has 15 residues. Trimming removed 4 bases at V and 2 bases at J, with 14 bases between. The germline CDR1 and CDR2 sequences are MGHRA and YSYEKL. CDR3 region: CASSPGALANYGYTF. The CDR3 DNA reads TGCGCCAGCAGCCCCGGCGCGCTGGCGAACTATGGCTACACCTTC.

CDR3 nucleotides: TGCAGCGTAAAGGGACGGCTTATAGCGGGAGGACTCGGAGAGACCCAGTACTTC. Translating it yields CSVKGRLIAGGLGETQYF. The V call is TRBV29-1, the J call TRBJ2-5; 10 bases are a match to TRBD2. The CDR3 is made up of 18 amino acids. V lost 6 bases to trimming and J lost 4 bases; unmatched junction nucleotides: 20. Germline CDR1 reads SQVTM; CDR2 reads ANQGSEA.

This clonotype was seen repeatedly, ten times or more. This chain links TRBV2 with TRBJ1-6; D remains ambiguous. CDR1 is SNHLY, CDR2 FYNNEI, per germline. The CDR3 has 14 residues. Trimming pared 6 bases from V and 10 bases from J, leaving 16 bases between. CDR3 protein: CASSLDTHSSPLHF. The CDR3 nucleotides are TGTGCCAGCAGCCTCGATACCCATAGCTCACCCCTCCACTTT.

The CDR3 is CASSLQSYNSPLHF. The DNA for the CDR3 is TGTGCCAGCAGCTTACAATCCTATAATTCACCCCTCCACTTT. The rearrangement joins TRBV11-2 to TRBJ1-6; D remains ambiguous. The CDR3 length is 14 residues. The V gene's germline CDR1 is SGHAT and CDR2 FQNNGV. Trimming took off 2 bases at V and 1 base at J, with 3 bases between the two ends.

This chain links TRBV12-3 or TRBV12-4 with TRBJ2-3; 11 bases agree with TRBD1. CDR3 size: 15 residues. J gave up 5 bases and V 8 bases, and 9 bases lay outside the gene matches. The chain's CDR3 is CASRTGTGGIDTQYF. As DNA, the CDR3 is TGTGCCAGCCGTACCGGGACAGGGGGTATAGATACGCAGTATTTT.